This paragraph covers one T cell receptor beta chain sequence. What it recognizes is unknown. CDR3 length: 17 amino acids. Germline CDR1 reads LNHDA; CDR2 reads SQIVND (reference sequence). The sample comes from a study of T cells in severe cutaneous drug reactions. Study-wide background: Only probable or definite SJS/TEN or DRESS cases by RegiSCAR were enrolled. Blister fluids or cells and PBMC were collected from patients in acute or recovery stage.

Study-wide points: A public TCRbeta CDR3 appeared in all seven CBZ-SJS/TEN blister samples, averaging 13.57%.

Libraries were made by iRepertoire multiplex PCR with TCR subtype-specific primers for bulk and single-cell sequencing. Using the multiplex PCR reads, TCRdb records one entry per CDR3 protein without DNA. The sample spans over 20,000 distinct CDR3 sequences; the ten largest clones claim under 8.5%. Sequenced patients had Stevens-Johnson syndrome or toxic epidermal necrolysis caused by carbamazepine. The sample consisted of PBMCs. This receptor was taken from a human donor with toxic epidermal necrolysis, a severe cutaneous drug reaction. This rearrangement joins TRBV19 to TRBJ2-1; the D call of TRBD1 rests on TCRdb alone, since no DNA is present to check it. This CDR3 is CASSIDRPGSSYNEQFF.